This T cell receptor beta chain derives from a study of a mutant IDH1 vaccine in newly diagnosed glioma. Repertoires were generated with immunoSEQ multiplex PCR, while TCRdb's copy carries only in-frame clones and drops some. The table records approximately 26,000 clones, roughly 90% of them present only once. Study results and limitations: Pseudoprogression appeared unlinked to shifts in leading peripheral T cell clonotypes.

The CDR3 extends over 14 amino acids. V was cut by 1 base and J by 0 bases, with 7 bases left in between. The germline gives CDR1 GTSNPN, CDR2 SVGIG (reference sequence). This clone turned up a few times. The antigen is not known. Time point here: week 5, during vaccination. All doses held 300 ug of mutant IDH1 20-mer peptide, with topical imiquimod. The chain uses TRBV30 and TRBJ1-5; D remains unclear. The source was PBMCs, collected from a glioma patient whose treatment included an IDH1 peptide vaccine. This TCR came from a man aged 18 to 29 with glioma. The CDR3 here is CAWSDYSSNQPQHF. In DNA, the CDR3 is TGTGCCTGGAGTGACTACAGTAGCAATCAGCCCCAGCATTTT.